This T cell receptor (beta chain) emerged from a study of CD8 T cells in ankylosing spondylitis. Study-level findings and limits: Seven to nine highly homologous variants formed a TCR beta motif that appeared characteristic of ankylosing spondylitis blood. The clones that were linked to disease were reported to be significantly enriched in matched synovial fluid samples from ankylosing spondylitis patients.

Remarks on this clonotype: Its antigen is unknown.

Germline CDR1 is DFQATT and CDR2 is SNEGSKA (reference sequence). V shed 7 bases and J 3 bases; nucleotides not matched to a gene: 12. The CDR3 covers 14 residues. Quantitative 5'-RACE was performed with molecular barcodes, and it yielded the TCR beta libraries. TCRdb processed the 5' RACE reads anew with MiXCR; each CDR3 protein has one entry. Of roughly 230,000 distinct CDR3 sequences detected, 18% appear once; the ten largest clones hold roughly 34%. The TCR was taken from a male donor with ankylosing spondylitis or in good health (not recorded which). The J gene is TRBJ2-7, the V gene TRBV20-1; 7 nucleotides agree with TRBD2. The sequenced sample consisted of blood, either unsorted or a sorted T cell fraction (not recorded which). In nucleotides, the CDR3 is TGCAGTGTTCCCCTGGGTGGGGGGGGCTACGAGCAGTACTTC. It translates to CSVPLGGGGYEQYF.